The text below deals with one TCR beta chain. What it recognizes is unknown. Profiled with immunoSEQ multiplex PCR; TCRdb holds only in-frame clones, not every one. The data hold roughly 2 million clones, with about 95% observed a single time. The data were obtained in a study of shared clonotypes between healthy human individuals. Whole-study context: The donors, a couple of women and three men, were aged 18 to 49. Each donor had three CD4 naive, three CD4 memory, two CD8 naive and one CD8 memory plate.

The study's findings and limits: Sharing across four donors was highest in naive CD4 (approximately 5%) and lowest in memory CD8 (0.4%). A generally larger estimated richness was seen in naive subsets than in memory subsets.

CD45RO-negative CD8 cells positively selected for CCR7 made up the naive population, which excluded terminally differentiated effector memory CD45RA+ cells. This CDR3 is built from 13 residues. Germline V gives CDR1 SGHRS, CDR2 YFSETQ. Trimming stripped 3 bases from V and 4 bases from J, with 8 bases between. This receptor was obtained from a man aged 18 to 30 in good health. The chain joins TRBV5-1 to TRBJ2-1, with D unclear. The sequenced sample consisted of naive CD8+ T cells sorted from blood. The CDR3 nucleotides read TGCGCCAGCAGCTATGACGCATACAATGAGCAGTTCTTC. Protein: CASSYDAYNEQFF.